This T cell receptor (beta chain) was profiled in a study of T-cell reconstitution after alpha-beta-depleted transplantation in children. Findings and limits, study-wide: T-cell counts and diversity at one year post-transplant came mainly from newly produced T cells. Two months or so post-transplant, alpha-beta T cells reportedly derived from several hundred expanded graft clones. Surviving recipient T cells and thymic progenitors produced the high day-60 TCRbeta diversity seen in some patients.

Preparation of the TCRbeta library used unique molecular identifiers. TCRdb re-called the PCR reads with MiXCR, one entry per CDR3 protein. The sample yields about 490,000 distinct CDR3 sequences, 8% to 11% seen once. This CDR3 comprises 13 residues. Losses at the gene ends were 4 bases for V and 4 bases for J; bases not matched to a gene: 4. Germline V lookup: CDR1 SGHDT, CDR2 YYEEEE. This clonotype was picked up many times. Its specificity is unknown. The genes are TRBV5-6 and TRBJ1-2; 7 nucleotides match TRBD1. The material was PBMCs, obtained before TCRalphabeta/CD19-depleted stem cell transplant. The sequence came from a child under 10 years old with inherited bone marrow failure, due to receive a stem cell transplant. The CDR3 bases are TGTGCCAGCAGCGGGACAGCCCTCTATGGCTACACCTTC. Amino acids: CASSGTALYGYTF.